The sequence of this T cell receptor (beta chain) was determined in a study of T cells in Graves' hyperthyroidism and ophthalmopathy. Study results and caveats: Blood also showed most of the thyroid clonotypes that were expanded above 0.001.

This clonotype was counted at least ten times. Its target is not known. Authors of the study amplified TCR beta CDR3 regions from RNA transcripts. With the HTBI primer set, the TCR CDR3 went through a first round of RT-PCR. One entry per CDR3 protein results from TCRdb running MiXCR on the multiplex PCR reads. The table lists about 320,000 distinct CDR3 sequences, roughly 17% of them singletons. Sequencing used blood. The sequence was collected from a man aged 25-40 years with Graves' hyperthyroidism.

This chain's CDR3 is CAISETGAGTEAFF. In DNA, the CDR3 is TGTGCCATCAGTGAGACAGGGGCGGGTACTGAAGCTTTCTTT. The chain is built from TRBV10-3 and TRBJ1-1; 7 bases are shared with TRBD1. Per the germline V gene, CDR1 is ENHRY and CDR2 is SYGVKD. This CDR3 is 14 amino acids long. Trimming removed 2 bases from V and 5 bases from J; junction bases left unmatched: 5.